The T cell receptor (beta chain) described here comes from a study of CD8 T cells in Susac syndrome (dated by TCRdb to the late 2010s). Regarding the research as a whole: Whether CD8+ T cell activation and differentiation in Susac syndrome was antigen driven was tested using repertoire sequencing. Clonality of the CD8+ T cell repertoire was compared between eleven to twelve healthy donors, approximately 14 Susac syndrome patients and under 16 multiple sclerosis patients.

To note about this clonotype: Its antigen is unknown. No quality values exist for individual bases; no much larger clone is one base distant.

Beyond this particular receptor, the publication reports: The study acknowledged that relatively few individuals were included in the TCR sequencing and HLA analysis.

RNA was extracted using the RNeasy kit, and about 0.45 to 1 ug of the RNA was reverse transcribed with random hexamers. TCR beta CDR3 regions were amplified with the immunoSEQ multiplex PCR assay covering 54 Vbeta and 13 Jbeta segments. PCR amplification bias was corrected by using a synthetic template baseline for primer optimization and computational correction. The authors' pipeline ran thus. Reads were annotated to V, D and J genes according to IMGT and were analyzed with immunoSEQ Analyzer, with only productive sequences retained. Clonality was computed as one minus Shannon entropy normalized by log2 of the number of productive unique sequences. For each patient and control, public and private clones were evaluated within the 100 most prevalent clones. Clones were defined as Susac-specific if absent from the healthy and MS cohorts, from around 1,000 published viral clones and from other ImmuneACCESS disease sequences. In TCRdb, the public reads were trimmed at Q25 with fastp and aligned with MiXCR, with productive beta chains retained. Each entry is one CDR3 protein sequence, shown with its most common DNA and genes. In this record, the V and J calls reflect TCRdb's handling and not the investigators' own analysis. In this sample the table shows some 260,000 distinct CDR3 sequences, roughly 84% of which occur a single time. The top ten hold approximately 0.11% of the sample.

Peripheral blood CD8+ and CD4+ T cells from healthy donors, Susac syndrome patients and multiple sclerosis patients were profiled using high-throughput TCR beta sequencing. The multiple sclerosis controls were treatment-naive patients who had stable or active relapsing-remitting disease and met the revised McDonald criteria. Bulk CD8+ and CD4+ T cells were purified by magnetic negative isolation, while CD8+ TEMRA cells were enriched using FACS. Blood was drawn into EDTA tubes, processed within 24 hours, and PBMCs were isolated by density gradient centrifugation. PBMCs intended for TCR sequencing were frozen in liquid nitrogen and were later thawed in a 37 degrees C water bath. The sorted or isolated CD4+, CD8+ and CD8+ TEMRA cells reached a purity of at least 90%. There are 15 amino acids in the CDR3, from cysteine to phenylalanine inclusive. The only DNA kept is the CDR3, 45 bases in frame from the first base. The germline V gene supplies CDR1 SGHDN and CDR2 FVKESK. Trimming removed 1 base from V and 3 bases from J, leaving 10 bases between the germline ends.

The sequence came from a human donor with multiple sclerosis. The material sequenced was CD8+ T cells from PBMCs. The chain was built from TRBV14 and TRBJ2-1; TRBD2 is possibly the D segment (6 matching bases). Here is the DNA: TGTGCCAGCAGCCAAGTGGGACTCTTCTACAATGAGCAGTTCTTC. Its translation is CASSQVGLFYNEQFF.